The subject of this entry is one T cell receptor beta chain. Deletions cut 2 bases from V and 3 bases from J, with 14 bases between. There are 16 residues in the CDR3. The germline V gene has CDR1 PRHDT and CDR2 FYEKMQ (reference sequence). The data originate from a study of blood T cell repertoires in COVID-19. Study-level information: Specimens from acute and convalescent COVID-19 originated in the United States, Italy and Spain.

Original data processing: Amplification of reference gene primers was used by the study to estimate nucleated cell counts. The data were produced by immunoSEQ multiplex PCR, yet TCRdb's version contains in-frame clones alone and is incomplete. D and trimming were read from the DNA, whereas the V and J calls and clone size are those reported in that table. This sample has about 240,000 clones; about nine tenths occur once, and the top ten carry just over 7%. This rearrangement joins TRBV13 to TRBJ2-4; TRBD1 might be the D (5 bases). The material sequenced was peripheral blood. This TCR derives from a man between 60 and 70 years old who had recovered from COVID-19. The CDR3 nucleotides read TGTGCCAGCAGCTTAAGGGGTGTCTCAGGCAAAAACATTCAGTACTTC. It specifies CASSLRGVSGKNIQYF. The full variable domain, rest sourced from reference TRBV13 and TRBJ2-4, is AAGVIQSPRHLIKEKRETATLKCYPIPRHDTVYWYQQGPGQDPQFLISFYEKMQSDKGSIPDRFSAQQFSDYHSELNMSSLELGDSALYFCASSLRGVSGKNIQYFGAGTRLSVL.